This section outlines one T cell receptor beta chain sequence together with its context. As yet, its antigen is unknown. The data stem from a study of blood T cells in healthy people across ages. Turning to the study itself: Per two T cells, template switching captured roughly one barcoded beta molecule.

Through a sample-barcoded 5' primer and a J-beta primer mix, a second PCR was run for roughly 6 to 11 cycles. Tags on each cDNA molecule came from a template-switch adaptor with 12 random nucleotides. MiXCR, applied by TCRdb to the 5' RACE reads, yields one record per CDR3 protein. The repertoire holds about 1,600,000 distinct CDR3 sequences, with approximately 42% as singletons. There were healthy Caucasian individuals from Russia, aged roughly 6 to 100, serving as donors. The CDR3 runs 15 residues. V lost 3 bases to trimming and J lost 12 bases; unmatched junction nucleotides: 17. Germline V CDR1 and CDR2: SGHDT, YYEEEE. Study outcomes and limitations: Total diversity from one million sequenced T cells was likely underestimated.

The chain links TRBV5-6 to TRBJ2-7, with 8 bases that match TRBD2. Sample: blood. The receptor's source is a woman aged 18-30 years in good health. The CDR3 region has the DNA TGTGCCAGCAGCTCTCTGACTAGCGACCTCAGACCGGTGTACTTC. It translates to CASSSLTSDLRPVYF.